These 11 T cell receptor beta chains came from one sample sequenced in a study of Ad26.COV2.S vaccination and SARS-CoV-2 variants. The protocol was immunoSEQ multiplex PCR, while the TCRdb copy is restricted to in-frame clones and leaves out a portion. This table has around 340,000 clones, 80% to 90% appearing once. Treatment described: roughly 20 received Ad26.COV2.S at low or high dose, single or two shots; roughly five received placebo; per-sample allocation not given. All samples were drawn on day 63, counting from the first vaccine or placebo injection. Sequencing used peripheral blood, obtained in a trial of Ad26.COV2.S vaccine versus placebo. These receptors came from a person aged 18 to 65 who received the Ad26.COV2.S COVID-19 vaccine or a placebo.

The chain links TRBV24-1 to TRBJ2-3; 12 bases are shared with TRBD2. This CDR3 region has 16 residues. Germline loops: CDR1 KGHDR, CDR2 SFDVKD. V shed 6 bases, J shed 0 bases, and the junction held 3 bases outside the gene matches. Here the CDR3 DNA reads TGTGCCACCAGTACTAGCGGGGGGCTTAGCACAGATACGCAGTATTTT. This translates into CATSTSGGLSTDTQYF.

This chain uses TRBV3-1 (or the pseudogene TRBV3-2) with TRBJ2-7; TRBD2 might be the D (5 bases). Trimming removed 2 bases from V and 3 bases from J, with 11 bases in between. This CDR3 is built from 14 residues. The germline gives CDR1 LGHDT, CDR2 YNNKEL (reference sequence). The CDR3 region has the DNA TGTGCCAGCAGCCAACTACCGCGGGTCTACGAGCAGTACTTC. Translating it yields CASSQLPRVYEQYF.

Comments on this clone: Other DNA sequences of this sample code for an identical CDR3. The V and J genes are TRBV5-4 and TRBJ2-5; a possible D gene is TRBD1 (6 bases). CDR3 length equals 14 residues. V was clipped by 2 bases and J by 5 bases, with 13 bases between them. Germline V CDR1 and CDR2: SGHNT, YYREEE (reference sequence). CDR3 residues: CASSFPDSAETQYF. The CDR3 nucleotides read TGTGCCAGCAGCTTCCCGGACAGCGCGGAGACCCAGTACTTC.

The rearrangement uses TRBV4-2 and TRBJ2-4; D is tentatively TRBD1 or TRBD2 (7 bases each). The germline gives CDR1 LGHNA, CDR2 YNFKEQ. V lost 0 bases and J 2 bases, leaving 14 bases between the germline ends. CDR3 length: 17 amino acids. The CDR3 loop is CASSQDRQGGPKNIQYF. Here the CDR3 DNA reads TGTGCCAGCAGCCAAGATCGCCAGGGGGGGCCCAAAAACATTCAGTACTTC.

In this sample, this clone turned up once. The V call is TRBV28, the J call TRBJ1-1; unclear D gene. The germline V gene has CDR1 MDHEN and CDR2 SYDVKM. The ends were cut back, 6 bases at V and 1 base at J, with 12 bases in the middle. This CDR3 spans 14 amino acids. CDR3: CASSIDFRNTEAFF. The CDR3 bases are TGTGCCAGCAGCATAGACTTCAGGAACACTGAAGCTTTCTTT.

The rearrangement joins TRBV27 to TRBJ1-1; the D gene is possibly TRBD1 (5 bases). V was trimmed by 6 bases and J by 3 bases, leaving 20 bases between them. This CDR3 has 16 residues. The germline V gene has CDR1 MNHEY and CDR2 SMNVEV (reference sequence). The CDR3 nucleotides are TGTGCCAGCAGGTACAACGGGGCAGTGGGCGACACTGAAGCTTTCTTT. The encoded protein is CASRYNGAVGDTEAFF.

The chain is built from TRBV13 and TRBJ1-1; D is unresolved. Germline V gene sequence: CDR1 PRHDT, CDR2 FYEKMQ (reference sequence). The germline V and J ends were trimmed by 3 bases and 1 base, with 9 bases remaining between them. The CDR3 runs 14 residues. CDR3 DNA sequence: TGTGCCAGCAGCTTTGGCAGGTGGAACACTGAAGCTTTCTTT. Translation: CASSFGRWNTEAFF.

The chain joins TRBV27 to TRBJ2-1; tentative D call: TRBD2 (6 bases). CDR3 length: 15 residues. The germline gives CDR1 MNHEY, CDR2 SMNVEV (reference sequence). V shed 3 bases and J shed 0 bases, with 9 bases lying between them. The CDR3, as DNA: TGTGCCAGCAGTTTGATAGCGGTCTCCTACAATGAGCAGTTCTTC. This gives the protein CASSLIAVSYNEQFF.

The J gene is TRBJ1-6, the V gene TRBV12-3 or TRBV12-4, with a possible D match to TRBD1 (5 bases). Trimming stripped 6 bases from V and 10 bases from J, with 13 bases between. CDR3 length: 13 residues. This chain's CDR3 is CASSPNRHSPLHF. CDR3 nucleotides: TGTGCCAGCAGCCCCAACAGGCACTCACCCCTCCACTTT.

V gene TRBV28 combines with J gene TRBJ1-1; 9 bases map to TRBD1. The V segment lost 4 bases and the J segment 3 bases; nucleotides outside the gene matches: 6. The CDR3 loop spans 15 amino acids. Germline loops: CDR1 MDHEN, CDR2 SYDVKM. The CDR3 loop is CASSSSGQGHTEAFF. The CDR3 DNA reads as TGTGCCAGCAGTTCATCAGGACAGGGGCACACTGAAGCTTTCTTT.

CDR3 bases: TGTGCCAGCAGCTTAGGCCTCACTAATGAAAAACTGTTTTTT. This sequence encodes CASSLGLTNEKLFF. The chain uses TRBV7-2 and TRBJ1-4; no clear D. V was clipped by 1 base and J by 2 bases, with 5 bases between them. The length of the CDR3 is 14 residues. Germline V lookup: CDR1 SGHTA, CDR2 FQGNSA. The variable domain in full, completed from reference TRBV7-2 and TRBJ1-4, reads GAGVSQSPSNKVTEKGKDVELRCDPISGHTALYWYRQSLGQGLEFLIYFQGNSAPDKSGLPSDRFSAERTGGSVSTLTIQRTQQEDSAVYLCASSLGLTNEKLFFGSGTQLSVL.